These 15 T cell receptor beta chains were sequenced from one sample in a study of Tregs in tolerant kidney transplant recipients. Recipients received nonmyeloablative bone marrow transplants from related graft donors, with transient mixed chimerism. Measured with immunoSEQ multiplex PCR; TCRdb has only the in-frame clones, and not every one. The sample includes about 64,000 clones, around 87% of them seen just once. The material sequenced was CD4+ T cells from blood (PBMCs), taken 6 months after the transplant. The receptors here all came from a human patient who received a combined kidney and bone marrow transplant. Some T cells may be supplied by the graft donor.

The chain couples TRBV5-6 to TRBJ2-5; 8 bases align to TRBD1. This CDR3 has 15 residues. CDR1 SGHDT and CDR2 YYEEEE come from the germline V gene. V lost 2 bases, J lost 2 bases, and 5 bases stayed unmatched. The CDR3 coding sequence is TGTGCCAGCAGCTTTACAGGGGGTTTACAAGAGACCCAGTACTTC. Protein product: CASSFTGGLQETQYF.

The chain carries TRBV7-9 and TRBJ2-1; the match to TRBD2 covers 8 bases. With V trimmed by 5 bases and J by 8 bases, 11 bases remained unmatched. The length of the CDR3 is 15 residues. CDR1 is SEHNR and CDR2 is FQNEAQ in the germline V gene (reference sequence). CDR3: CASSLQSLAGDEQFF. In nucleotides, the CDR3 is TGTGCCAGCAGCCTTCAGTCTCTAGCGGGCGATGAGCAGTTCTTC.

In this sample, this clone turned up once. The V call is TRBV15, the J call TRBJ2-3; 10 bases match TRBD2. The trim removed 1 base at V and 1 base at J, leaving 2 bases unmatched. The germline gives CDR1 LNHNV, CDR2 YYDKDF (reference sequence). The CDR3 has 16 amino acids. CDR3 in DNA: TGTGCCACCAGCAGAGGTAGCGGGGGGCGCACAGATACGCAGTATTTT. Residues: CATSRGSGGRTDTQYF.

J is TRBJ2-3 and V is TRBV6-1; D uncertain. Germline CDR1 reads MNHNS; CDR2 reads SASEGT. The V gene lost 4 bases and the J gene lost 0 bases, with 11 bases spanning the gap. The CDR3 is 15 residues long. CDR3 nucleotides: TGTGCCAGCAGTGTACAAACCGTTAGCACAGATACGCAGTATTTT. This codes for CASSVQTVSTDTQYF.

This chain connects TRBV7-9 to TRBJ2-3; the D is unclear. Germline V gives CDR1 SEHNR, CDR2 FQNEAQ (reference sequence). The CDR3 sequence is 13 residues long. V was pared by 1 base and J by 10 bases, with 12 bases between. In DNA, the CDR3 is TGTGCCAGCAGCTTAGTGGCCCGTGAGGCGCAGTATTTT. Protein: CASSLVAREAQYF.

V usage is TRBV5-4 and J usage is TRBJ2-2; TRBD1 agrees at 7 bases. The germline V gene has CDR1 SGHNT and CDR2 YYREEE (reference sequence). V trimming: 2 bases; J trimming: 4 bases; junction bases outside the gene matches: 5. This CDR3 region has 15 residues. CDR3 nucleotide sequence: TGTGCCAGCAGCTTCCGGGACAGTTTCACCGGGGAGCTGTTTTTT. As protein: CASSFRDSFTGELFF. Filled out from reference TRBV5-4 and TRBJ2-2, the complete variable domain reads ETGVTQSPTHLIKTRGQQVTLRCSSQSGHNTVSWYQQALGQGPQFIFQYYREEENGRGNFPPRFSGLQFPNYSSELNVNALELDDSALYLCASSFRDSFTGELFFGEGSRLTVL.

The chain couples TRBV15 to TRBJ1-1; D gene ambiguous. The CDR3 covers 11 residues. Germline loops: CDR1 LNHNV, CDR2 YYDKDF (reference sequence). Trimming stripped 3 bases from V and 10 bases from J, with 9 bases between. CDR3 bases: TGTGCCACCAGCAGGATCAACATAGCTTTCTTT. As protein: CATSRINIAFF.

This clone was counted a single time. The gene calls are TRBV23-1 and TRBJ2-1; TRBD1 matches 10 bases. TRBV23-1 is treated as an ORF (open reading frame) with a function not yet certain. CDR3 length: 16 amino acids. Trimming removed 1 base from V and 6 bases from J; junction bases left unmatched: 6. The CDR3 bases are TGCGCCAGCAGTCAATTAGGGGGGACAGGGGTCAATGAGCAGTTCTTC. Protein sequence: CASSQLGGTGVNEQFF.

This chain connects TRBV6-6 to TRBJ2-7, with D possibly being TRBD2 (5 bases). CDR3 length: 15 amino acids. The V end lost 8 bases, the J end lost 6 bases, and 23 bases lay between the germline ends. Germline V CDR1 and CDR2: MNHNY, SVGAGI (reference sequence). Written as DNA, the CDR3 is TGTGCCAGCCGAGGGCAAATCATCGGATATAGCGAGCAGTACTTC. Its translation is CASRGQIIGYSEQYF.

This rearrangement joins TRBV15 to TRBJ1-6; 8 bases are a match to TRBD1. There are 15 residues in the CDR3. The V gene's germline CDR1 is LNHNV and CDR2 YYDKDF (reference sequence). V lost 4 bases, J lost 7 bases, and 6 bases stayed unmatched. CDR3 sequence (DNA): TGTGCCACCAGCACTAAGACAGGGGCCAATTCACCCCTCCACTTT. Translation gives CATSTKTGANSPLHF.

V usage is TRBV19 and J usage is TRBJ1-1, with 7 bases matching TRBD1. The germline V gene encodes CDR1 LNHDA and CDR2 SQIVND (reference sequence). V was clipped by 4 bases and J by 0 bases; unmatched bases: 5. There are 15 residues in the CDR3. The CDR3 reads CASSKQGKLNTEAFF. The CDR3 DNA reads TGTGCCAGTAGTAAACAGGGGAAGTTGAACACTGAAGCTTTCTTT. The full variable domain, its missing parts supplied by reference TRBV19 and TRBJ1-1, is DGGITQSPKYLFRKEGQNVTLSCEQNLNHDAMYWYRQDPGQGLRLIYYSQIVNDFQKGDIAEGYSVSREKKESFPLTVTSAQKNPTAFYLCASSKQGKLNTEAFFGQGTRLTVV.

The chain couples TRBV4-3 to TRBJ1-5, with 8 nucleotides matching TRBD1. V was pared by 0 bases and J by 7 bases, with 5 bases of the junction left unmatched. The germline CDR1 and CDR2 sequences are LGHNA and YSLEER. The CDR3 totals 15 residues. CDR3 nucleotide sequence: TGCGCCAGCAGCCAAGACGACAGGGGCGGGCAGCCCCAGCATTTT. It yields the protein CASSQDDRGGQPQHF.

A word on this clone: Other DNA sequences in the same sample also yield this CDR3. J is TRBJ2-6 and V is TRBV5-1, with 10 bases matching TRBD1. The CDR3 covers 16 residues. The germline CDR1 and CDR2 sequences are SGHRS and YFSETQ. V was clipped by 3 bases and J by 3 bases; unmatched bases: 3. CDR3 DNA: TGCGCCAGCAGCTGGACAGGGGGGGGTGGGGCCAACGTCCTGACTTTC. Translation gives CASSWTGGGGANVLTF.

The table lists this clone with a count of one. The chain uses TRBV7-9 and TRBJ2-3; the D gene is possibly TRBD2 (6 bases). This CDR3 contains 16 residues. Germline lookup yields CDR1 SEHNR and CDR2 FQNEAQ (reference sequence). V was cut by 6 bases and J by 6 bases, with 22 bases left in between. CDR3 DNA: TGTGCCAGCAGGGGGACCGGGACTGCCCCTTTGGATACGCAGTATTTT. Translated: CASRGTGTAPLDTQYF.

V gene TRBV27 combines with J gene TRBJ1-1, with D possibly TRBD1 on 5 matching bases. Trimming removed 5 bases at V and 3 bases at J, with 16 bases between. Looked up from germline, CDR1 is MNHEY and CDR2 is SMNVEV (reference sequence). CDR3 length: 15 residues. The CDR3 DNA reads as TGTGCCAGCAGTCCCAGGCAGGGATTCGACACTGAAGCTTTCTTT. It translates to CASSPRQGFDTEAFF.